A selection of T cell receptor beta chains follows, all from one sample in a study of cytomegalovirus exposure and HLA in healthy donors. Measured with immunoSEQ multiplex PCR; TCRdb has only the in-frame clones, and not every one. The sample records about 59,000 clones, under 90% being singletons. The specimen was PBMCs. These receptors were obtained from a middle-aged woman in good health and CMV-seronegative. CDR3s include the opening cysteine and the closing phenylalanine or tryptophan. The order of the fields is V gene, clone size, J gene, CDR3 protein. Size values are once, few and many counts, or a class for expanded clones, and some rows have none.

>TRBV7-2|-|TRBJ2-7
CASSPKVADYEQYF
>TRBV6-5|-|TRBJ1-4
CASSSLRGNEKLFF
>TRBV6-6|-|TRBJ1-2
CASTTRVYGYTF
>TRBV27|-|TRBJ1-1
CASSLQGGGGAAFF
>TRBV7-9|-|TRBJ2-2
CASSLTLDRGTGELFF
>TRBV9|few|TRBJ2-3
CASSVAREADTQYF
>TRBV18|few|TRBJ2-1
CASSPEDRGESYNEQFF
>TRBV7-7|once|TRBJ2-7
CASSVGTGSSYEQYF
>TRBV5-6|-|TRBJ1-1
CASSLGGTVLSNTEAFF
>TRBV5-1|once|TRBJ2-7
CASSRKRLAERYEQYF
>TRBV7-8|-|TRBJ2-3
CASSFTLGLAGDPDTQYF
>TRBV9|-|TRBJ2-5
CASSVGTTLYETQYF
>TRBV6-5|-|TRBJ1-2
CASSYSAGYGYTF
>TRBV10-3|-|TRBJ2-1
CAISPGVVPYNEQFF
>TRBV29-1|-|TRBJ1-2
CSVERNRGTGYTF
>TRBV9|-|TRBJ1-3
CASSVVPTGNTIYF
>TRBV5-6|few|TRBJ1-2
CASSFSPGLSDYGYTF
>TRBV5-4|-|TRBJ2-5
CASSFGLAGTQETQYF
>TRBV7-2|-|TRBJ1-2
CASSFAQTGVEYGYTF
>TRBV30|-|TRBJ2-1
CAWRRLAGVNEQFF
>TRBV15|-|TRBJ1-1
CATSRDVVGQGRPVF
>TRBV19|-|TRBJ1-2
CASSIEREGSYGYTF
>TRBV5-4|-|TRBJ2-7
CASSPGGDRTTYEQYF
>TRBV19|-|TRBJ2-1
CASSITGAGAYNEQFF
>TRBV5-1|-|TRBJ2-3
CASSPGLAGPTDTQYF
>TRBV11-2|-|TRBJ2-7
CASSLIAGGYEQYF
>TRBV28|-|TRBJ1-1
CASSLRTATEAFF
>TRBV7-2|-|TRBJ2-1
CASSGTSGSYNEQFF
>TRBV6-1|-|TRBJ1-5
CASSRTVNSNQPQHF
>TRBV5-4|-|TRBJ2-5
CASSLAGQTKETQYF
>TRBV27|-|TRBJ1-4
CASSGGNSEKLFF
>TRBV18|-|TRBJ2-3
CASSPPGGTDTQYF
>TRBV9|-|TRBJ2-2
CASSVGVNTGELFF
>TRBV19|-|TRBJ1-5
CASSITRYNQPQHF
>TRBV27|-|TRBJ2-7
CASSQQGPVTYEQYF
>TRBV10-3|-|TRBJ2-1
CAISESASGGRFNEQFF
>TRBV28|-|TRBJ1-1
CASSYSLQSLGNTEAFF
>TRBV9|-|TRBJ2-7
CASSPSGGAYEQYF
>TRBV4-1|-|TRBJ2-7
CASSQATQLAGAYEQYF
>TRBV6-6|-|TRBJ1-1
CASRLGQGRTEAFF
>TRBV29-1|-|TRBJ2-7
CSVQISGFYEQYF
>TRBV6-4|few|TRBJ2-7
CASSWWREGYEQYF
>TRBV25-1|few|TRBJ2-2
CASSRDRGPNTGELFF
>TRBV28|-|TRBJ1-6
CASSPQRNSPLHF
>TRBV5-1|-|TRBJ1-1
CASSLGSGGKAFF
>TRBV4-1|few|TRBJ2-3
CASSSGGTQYF
>TRBV19|-|TRBJ2-7
CASSIVGRLLLNEQYF
>TRBV28|-|TRBJ1-5
CASSPGTGSNQPQHF
>TRBV11-3|-|TRBJ2-1
CASSLSRGNYNEQFF
>TRBV27|-|TRBJ1-5
CASSFDSRSQPQHF
>TRBV5-1|-|TRBJ1-1
CASRTGLNTEAFF
>TRBV7-9|-|TRBJ1-3
CASSRDPQGRNTIYF
>TRBV27|-|TRBJ1-1
CASSLSQGWVAEAFF
>TRBV9|-|TRBJ2-7
CASSLTGSSYEQYF